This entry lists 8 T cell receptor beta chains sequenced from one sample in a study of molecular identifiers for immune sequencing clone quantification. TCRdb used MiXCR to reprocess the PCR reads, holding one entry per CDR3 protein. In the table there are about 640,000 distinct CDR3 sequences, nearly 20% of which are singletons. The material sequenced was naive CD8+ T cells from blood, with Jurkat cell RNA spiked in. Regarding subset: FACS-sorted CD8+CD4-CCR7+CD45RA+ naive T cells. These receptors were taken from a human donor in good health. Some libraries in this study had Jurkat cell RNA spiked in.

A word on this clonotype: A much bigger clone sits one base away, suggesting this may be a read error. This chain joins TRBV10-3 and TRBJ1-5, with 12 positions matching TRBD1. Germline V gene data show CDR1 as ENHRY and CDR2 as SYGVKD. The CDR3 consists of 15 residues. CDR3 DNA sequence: TGTGCCATCGGGGGACAGGGGGCCAGCAATCGGCCCCAGCATTTT. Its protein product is CAIGGQGASNRPQHF.

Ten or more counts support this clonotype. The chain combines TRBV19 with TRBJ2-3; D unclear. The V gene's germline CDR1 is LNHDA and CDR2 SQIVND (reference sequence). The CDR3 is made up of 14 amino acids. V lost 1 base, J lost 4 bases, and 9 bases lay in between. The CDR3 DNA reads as TGTGCCAGTAGTATAGTTCTGTCGGCAGATACGCAGTATTTT. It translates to CASSIVLSADTQYF.

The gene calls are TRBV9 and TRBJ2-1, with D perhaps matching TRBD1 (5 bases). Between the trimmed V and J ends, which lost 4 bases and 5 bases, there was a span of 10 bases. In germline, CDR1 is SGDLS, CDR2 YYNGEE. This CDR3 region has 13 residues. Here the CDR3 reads CASSLMTDNEQFF. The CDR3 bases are TGTGCCAGCAGCTTGATGACAGACAATGAGCAGTTCTTC.

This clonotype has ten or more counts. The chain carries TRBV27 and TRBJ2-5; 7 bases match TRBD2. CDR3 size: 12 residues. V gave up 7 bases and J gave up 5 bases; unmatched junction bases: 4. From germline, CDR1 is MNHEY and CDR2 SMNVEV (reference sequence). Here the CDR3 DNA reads TGTGCCAGCATGGGGGAGGGGGAGACCCAGTACTTC. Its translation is CASMGEGETQYF.

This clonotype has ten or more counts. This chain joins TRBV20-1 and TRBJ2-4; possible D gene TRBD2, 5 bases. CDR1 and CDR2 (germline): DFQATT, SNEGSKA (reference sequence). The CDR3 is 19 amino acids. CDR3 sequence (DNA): TGCAGAGATATTGAAACCCTAGAGATCGGGAAGATAGCCAAAAACATTCAGTACTTC. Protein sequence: CRDIETLEIGKIAKNIQYF.

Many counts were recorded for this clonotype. The DNA of the CDR3 is TGTGCCAGCAGCCACCCCTTTGGGACAGGGGGCTATAAGGTGGAGTCCTGGGAGCTGTTTTTT. It specifies CASSHPFGTGGYKVESWELFF. The chain is built from TRBV12-3 or TRBV12-4 and TRBJ2-2; TRBD1 agrees at 12 bases. CDR3 length equals 21 residues. Unmatched junction bases numbered 26, after V lost 6 bases and J lost 9 bases.

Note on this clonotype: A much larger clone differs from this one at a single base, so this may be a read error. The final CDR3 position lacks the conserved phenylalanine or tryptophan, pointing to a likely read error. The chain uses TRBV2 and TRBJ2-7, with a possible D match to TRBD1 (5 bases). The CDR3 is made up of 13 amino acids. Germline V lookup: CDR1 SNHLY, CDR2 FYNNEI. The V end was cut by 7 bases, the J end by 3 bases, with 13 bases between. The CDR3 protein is CASKPTAYYEQYS. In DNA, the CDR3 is TGTGCCAGCAAACCGACAGCGTACTACGAGCAGTACTCC.

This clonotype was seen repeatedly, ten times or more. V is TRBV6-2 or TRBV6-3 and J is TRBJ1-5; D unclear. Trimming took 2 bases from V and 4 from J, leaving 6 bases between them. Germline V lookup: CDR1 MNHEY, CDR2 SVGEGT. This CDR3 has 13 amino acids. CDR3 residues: CASSYTANQPQHF. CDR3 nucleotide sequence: TGTGCCAGCAGTTACACGGCAAATCAGCCCCAGCATTTT.